This T cell receptor beta chain was recorded in a study of shared clonotypes between healthy human individuals. Overall study findings and caveats: Researchers sampled only blood; tissue repertoires likely differ. Clonotype sharing levels among donors were expected to vary with sequencing depth.

This clone occurred once. The antigen remains undetermined. V was pared by 5 bases and J by 2 bases, with 4 bases of the junction left unmatched. Germline V gene lookup returns CDR1 SGHNT and CDR2 YYREEE (reference sequence). The CDR3 has 14 amino acids. Sequencing used immunoSEQ multiplex PCR; TCRdb keeps in-frame clones, though not all of them. This table holds under 2,000,000 clones, about 95% found once. Naive CD8 cells were CD45RO-negative, positively selected for CCR7, excluding terminally differentiated effector memory CD45RA+ cells. All donors were Caucasian adults living in Nashville, Tennessee.

This TCR was recovered from a man aged 18-30 years in good health. The sample consisted of naive CD8+ T cells sorted from blood. J is TRBJ2-5 and V is TRBV5-4, with TRBD1 matching 9 bases. The CDR3, as DNA: TGTGCCAGCAGACTTGACAGGGGGCAAGAGACCCAGTACTTC. Translation gives CASRLDRGQETQYF.